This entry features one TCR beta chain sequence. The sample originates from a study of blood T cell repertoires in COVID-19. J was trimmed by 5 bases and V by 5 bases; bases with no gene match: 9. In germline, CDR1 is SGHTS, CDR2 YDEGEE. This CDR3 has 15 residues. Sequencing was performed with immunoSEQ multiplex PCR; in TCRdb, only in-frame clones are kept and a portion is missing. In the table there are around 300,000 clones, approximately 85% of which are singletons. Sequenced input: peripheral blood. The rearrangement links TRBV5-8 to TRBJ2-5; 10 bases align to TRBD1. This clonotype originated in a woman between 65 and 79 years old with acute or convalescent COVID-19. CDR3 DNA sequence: TGTGCCAGCAGGTCGGGACAGGGGTTTCGGGAGACCCAGTACTTC. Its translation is CASRSGQGFRETQYF.